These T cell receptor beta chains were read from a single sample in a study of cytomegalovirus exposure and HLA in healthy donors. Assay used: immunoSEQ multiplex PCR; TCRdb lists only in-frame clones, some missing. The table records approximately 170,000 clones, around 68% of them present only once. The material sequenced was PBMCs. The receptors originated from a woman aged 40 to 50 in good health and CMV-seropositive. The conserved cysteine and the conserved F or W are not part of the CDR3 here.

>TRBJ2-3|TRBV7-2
ASTRGSTDTQY
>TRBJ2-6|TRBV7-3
ASSLDSSGANVLT
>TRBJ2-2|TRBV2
ASSDLDTSTGELF
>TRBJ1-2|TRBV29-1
SVGVKQGGIRYGYT
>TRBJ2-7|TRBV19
ASSIRAEITYEQY
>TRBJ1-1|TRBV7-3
ASSLSTGSMNTEAF
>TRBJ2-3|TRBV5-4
ASSLFSTDTQY
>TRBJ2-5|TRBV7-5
ARSLGLAKETQY
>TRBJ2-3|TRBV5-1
ASSLPTGRSADTQY
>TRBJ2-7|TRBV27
ASSPQTSGGLKQY
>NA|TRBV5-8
ASSLADRGYEQY
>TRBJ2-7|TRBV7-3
ASSLSGGSYEQY
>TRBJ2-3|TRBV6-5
ASRTGGGPEY
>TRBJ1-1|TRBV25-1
ASSEPGTKNTEAF
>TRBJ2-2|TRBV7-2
ASSLHGGGDTGELF
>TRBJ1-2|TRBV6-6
ASRSTGYGYT
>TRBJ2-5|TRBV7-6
ASSLRTSGGAEEETQY
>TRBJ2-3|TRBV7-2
ASSLALAEHTQY
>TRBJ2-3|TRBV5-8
ASSFRRGESTDTQY
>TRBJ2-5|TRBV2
ASSEGLAGETQY
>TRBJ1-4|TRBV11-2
ASSPRGWATNEKLF
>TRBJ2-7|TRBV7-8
ASSLGQREDWREQY
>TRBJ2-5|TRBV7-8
ASSGRRGETQY
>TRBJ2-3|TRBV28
ASTLADTQY
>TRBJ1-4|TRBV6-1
ASREQGAGEKLF
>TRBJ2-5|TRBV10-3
AISEPSGGQETQY
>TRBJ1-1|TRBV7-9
ASSLGQANTEAF
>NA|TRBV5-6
ASSTDKHEQY
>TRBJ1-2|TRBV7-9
ASSFGQGANGAYGYT
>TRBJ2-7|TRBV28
ASRSGGGYEQY
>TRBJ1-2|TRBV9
ASSVDQLGAANYGYT
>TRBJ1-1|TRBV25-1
ASSGYGGEWTNEAF
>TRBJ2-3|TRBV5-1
ASSLTEQARTDTQY
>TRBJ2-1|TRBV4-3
ASSQGLAGGLSYNEQF
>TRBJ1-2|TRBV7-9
ASSLDLRGYT
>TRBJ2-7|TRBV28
ASSSQAGGIYEQY
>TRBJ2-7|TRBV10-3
AIARTSGTEEQY
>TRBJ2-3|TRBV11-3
ASSLGDRSSTDTQY
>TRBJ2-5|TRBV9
ASSKEGAGRETQY
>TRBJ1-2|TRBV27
ASSAGSAWGYT
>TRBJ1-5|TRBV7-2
ASSLGQGGQPQH
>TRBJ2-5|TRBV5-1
ASSPGVTSGQETQY
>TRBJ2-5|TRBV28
ASSSSGRALRRETQY
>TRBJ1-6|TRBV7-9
ASSYTAEGVGNSPLH
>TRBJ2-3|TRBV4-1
ASSQEGRRADTQY
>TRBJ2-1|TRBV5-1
ASSSLTTNEQF
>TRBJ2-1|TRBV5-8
ASSFYEQF
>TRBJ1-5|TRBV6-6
ASSRDIDSNQPQH
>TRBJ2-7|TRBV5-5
ASSLGRSYEQY
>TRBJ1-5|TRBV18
ASSQGEDQPQH
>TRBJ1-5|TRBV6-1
ASSEARYSNQPQH
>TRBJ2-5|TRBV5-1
ASSTGQGGTQY
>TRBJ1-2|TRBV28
ASSFGDRDYT
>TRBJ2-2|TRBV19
ASRAPDTGELF
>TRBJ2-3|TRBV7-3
ASSFGSGDTQY
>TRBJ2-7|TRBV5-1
ASSLGPLYEQY
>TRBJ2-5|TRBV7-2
ASRDGQWDGETQY